This TCR beta chain was identified during a study of lymphopenia after photon versus proton radiotherapy. Study outcomes and limitations: Authors raise, but do not show, better survival with proton therapy. Under photons, naive T cells and diversity fell while effector/memory populations rose. Post-nadir TCR diversity decline inversely tracked overall survival among those who died. After the lymphocyte nadir, photon-treated repertoires showed oligoclonal expansion, especially of CD8+ Temra cells.

Some clones are missing from TCRdb's copy, which holds only in-frame ones; the method was immunoSEQ multiplex PCR. This table holds about 12,000 clones, roughly 90% found once. CDR3 length: 14 amino acids. The germline gives CDR1 SGDLS, CDR2 YYNGEE. Trimming at V came to 4 bases and at J to 9 bases, leaving 12 bases not matched to a gene. As for this clone: Its specificity is not known.

The chain has TRBV9 and TRBJ2-5, with TRBD1 identical over 7 bases. The TCR sequence derives from a man in his fifties or sixties with pancreatic cancer. The sample consisted of peripheral blood, taken from a patient treated with proton-based radiotherapy. The chain's CDR3 is CASSPGVGTVAQYF. The CDR3 DNA follows: TGTGCCAGCAGCCCCGGGGTCGGGACAGTGGCCCAGTACTTC.